A single sample gave rise to the 26 T cell receptor beta chains below, sequenced in a study of CD8+ T cells in alopecia areata. Extraction of RNA preceded its reverse transcription into cDNA, which served as the sequencing template. The repertoire was sequenced with immunoSEQ multiplex PCR; TCRdb's copy has only in-frame clones and lacks some. Of almost 250,000 clones in the sample, approximately 61% are singletons; the top ten hold 1% to 1.5%. This material consisted of CD4+ T cells sorted from blood, taken at week 0. All receptors come from a human donor with alopecia areata.

The gene calls are TRBV27 and TRBJ2-3, with D uncertain. The V gene lost 5 bases and the J gene lost 5 bases, with 14 bases spanning the gap. This CDR3 comprises 14 residues. Germline loops: CDR1 MNHEY, CDR2 SMNVEV (reference sequence). The CDR3 DNA sequence: TGTGCCAGCAGTCTTGGGGAATGGGTAGATACGCAGTATTTT. Its protein is CASSLGEWVDTQYF.

The chain has TRBV30 and TRBJ2-6; D is tentatively TRBD1 or TRBD2 (5 bases each). CDR1 GTSNPN and CDR2 SVGIG come from the germline V gene (reference sequence). Trimming shortened V by 4 bases and J by 1 base, and 11 bases separated the two germline ends. The CDR3 length is 15 residues. This chain's CDR3 is CAWTIGTSGANVLTF. As DNA, the CDR3 is TGTGCCTGGACAATAGGGACGTCTGGGGCCAACGTCCTGACTTTC.

This chain joins TRBV7-2 and TRBJ2-3; D might be TRBD1 (5 bases). Trimming removed 8 bases from V and 1 base from J, with 16 bases in between. From germline, CDR1 is SGHTA and CDR2 FQGNSA. The CDR3 is 15 residues long. Here the CDR3 DNA reads TGTGCCAGCCCCGACTGGGGCCGGGGCACAGATACGCAGTATTTT. Its translation: CASPDWGRGTDTQYF.

The rearrangement links TRBV15 to TRBJ1-5; unclear D gene. CDR1 and CDR2 from the germline V gene are LNHNV and YYDKDF (reference sequence). V lost 1 base, J lost 13 bases, and 11 bases lay in between. The CDR3 spans 12 residues. The CDR3 sequence: CATSRGELTQHF. DNA for the CDR3: TGTGCCACCAGCAGAGGTGAACTAACGCAGCATTTT.

About this clone itself: This same CDR3 is encoded by further DNA sequences in the sample. This chain links TRBV30 with TRBJ2-1; unclear D gene. CDR1 GTSNPN and CDR2 SVGIG come from the germline V gene (reference sequence). The V gene lost 0 bases and the J gene lost 0 bases, with 3 bases spanning the gap. The length of the CDR3 is 13 residues. The CDR3 coding sequence is TGTGCCTGGAGTGTAGGCTCCTACAATGAGCAGTTCTTC. It specifies CAWSVGSYNEQFF.

This clone was seen a few times. This chain joins TRBV9 and TRBJ2-5, with 7 bases fitting TRBD2. With V trimmed by 5 bases and J by 0 bases, 4 bases remained unmatched. Germline V gene data show CDR1 as SGDLS and CDR2 as YYNGEE. The CDR3 spans 14 residues. CDR3 sequence reads: CASSSGGYQETQYF. CDR3 nucleotide sequence: TGTGCCAGCAGTTCCGGGGGGTACCAAGAGACCCAGTACTTC.

This chain joins TRBV5-6 and TRBJ2-1; TRBD2 might be the D (6 bases). CDR1 and CDR2 from the germline V gene are SGHDT and YYEEEE. V was pared by 3 bases and J by 0 bases, with 16 bases between. The CDR3 loop spans 17 amino acids. DNA of the CDR3: TGTGCCAGCAGCTGGGGAGGAGCAGGTGGCTCCTACAATGAGCAGTTCTTC. Its protein product is CASSWGGAGGSYNEQFF.

The chain has TRBV29-1 and TRBJ2-1; D perhaps matches TRBD2 (6 bases). The CDR3 is 13 residues long. V lost 2 bases and J 11 bases, leaving 16 bases between the germline ends. The germline V gene has CDR1 SQVTM and CDR2 ANQGSEA. CDR3 coding DNA: TGCAGCGTTGAACGGGGGACTTCTAGTCAGCAGTTCTTC. Its translation: CSVERGTSSQQFF.

This clone was seen only once. The CDR3 DNA reads as TGCGCCAGCAGCCAAGATAACCAGGGTCAGCCCCAGCATTTT. It codes for CASSQDNQGQPQHF. This rearrangement joins TRBV4-1 to TRBJ1-5; a weak D match, TRBD1 (5 bases). The CDR3 totals 14 residues. Looked up from germline, CDR1 is MGHRA and CDR2 is YSYEKL. V was pared by 0 bases and J by 6 bases, with 9 bases between.

The J gene is TRBJ1-5, the V gene TRBV30; D is undetermined. CDR3 size: 12 residues. Germline CDR1 GTSNPN, CDR2 SVGIG (reference sequence). Trimming removed 5 bases at V and 0 bases at J, with 5 bases between. The CDR3 nucleotides are TGTGCCTGGTCTGATAGCAATCAGCCCCAGCATTTT. It yields the protein CAWSDSNQPQHF. The variable domain in full, completed from reference TRBV30 and TRBJ1-5, reads SQTIHQWPATLVQPVGSPLSLECTVEGTSNPNLYWYRQAAGRGLQLLFYSVGIGQISSEVPQNLSASRPQDRQFILSSKKLLLSDSGFYLCAWSDSNQPQHFGDGTRLSIL.

The CDR3 nucleotides are TGTGCCAGCAGCTATCGTTGGGGGTCCAATCAGCCCCAGCATTTT. It translates to CASSYRWGSNQPQHF. V and J are TRBV7-8 and TRBJ1-5; the D gene is possibly TRBD1 (5 bases). Germline assignment: CDR1 SGHVS and CDR2 FQNEAQ. Trimming cost V 4 bases and J 3 bases, with 13 bases left between them. CDR3 length equals 15 residues.

The chain joins TRBV27 to TRBJ2-3, with D perhaps matching TRBD1 or TRBD2 (5 bases each). This CDR3 is 15 amino acids long. Germline-derived CDR1 and CDR2 are MNHEY and SMNVEV (reference sequence). The V end was cut by 0 bases, the J end by 0 bases, with 7 bases between. CDR3 sequence: CASSLSGRSTDTQYF. DNA for the CDR3: TGTGCCAGCAGTTTATCGGGACGAAGCACAGATACGCAGTATTTT.

The chain couples TRBV7-9 to TRBJ1-3; 8 bases map to TRBD1. The CDR3 covers 15 residues. With V trimmed by 1 base and J by 4 bases, 3 bases remained unmatched. The germline gives CDR1 SEHNR, CDR2 FQNEAQ (reference sequence). The chain's CDR3 is CASSLGTGPGNTIYF. The CDR3 region has the DNA TGTGCCAGCAGCTTAGGGACAGGGCCAGGAAACACCATATATTTT.

The count of this clone is one. Here the CDR3 reads CASSLVGGQGETQYF. The CDR3 DNA is TGTGCCAGCAGCTTAGTAGGCGGGCAAGGGGAGACCCAGTACTTC. The gene calls are TRBV7-3 and TRBJ2-5, with D possibly being TRBD2 (5 bases). Germline V CDR1 and CDR2: SGHTA, FQGTGA. This CDR3 is built from 15 residues. Trimming cost V 2 bases and J 5 bases, with 15 bases left between them.

The V and J genes are TRBV7-6 and TRBJ1-2; a possible D gene is TRBD1 (6 bases). The V gene lost 7 bases and the J gene lost 3 bases, with 27 bases spanning the gap. CDR3 length: 18 amino acids. Germline CDR1 is SGHVS and CDR2 is FNYEAQ. CDR3 loop: CASTLGPQGEGSYYGYTF. Here the CDR3 DNA reads TGTGCCAGCACCCTAGGGCCACAGGGCGAAGGGTCTTACTATGGCTACACCTTC.

In its sample, this clone was seen once. This chain joins TRBV13 and TRBJ2-7; TRBD2 aligns across 9 bases. Per germline, CDR1 PRHDT and CDR2 FYEKMQ (reference sequence). V dropped 5 bases and J dropped 3; count of bases not matched to a gene: 5. The CDR3 totals 14 residues. This chain's CDR3 is CASSGSGGNYEQYF. The CDR3 DNA is TGTGCCAGCAGCGGGAGCGGGGGGAACTACGAGCAGTACTTC.

The V and J genes are TRBV6-1 and TRBJ2-5; D may be TRBD2 (6 bases). Trimming cost V 4 bases and J 2 bases, with 11 bases left between them. This CDR3 contains 14 residues. Germline loops: CDR1 MNHNS, CDR2 SASEGT. CDR3 loop: CASSGPGAQETQYF. CDR3 in DNA: TGTGCCAGCAGTGGACCGGGAGCACAAGAGACCCAGTACTTC.

The J gene is TRBJ1-1, the V gene TRBV29-1; D not certain. Germline V gives CDR1 SQVTM, CDR2 ANQGSEA. V shed 5 bases and J shed 1 base, with 17 bases lying between them. This CDR3 has 15 residues. DNA of the CDR3: TGCAGCGTTAAGACAAGAACGGACCAGAACACTGAAGCTTTCTTT. This translates into CSVKTRTDQNTEAFF.

Here the CDR3 DNA reads TGTGCCAGCAGTCGACAGGGCCCCAGCTCCTACAATGAGCAGTTCTTC. Its protein product is CASSRQGPSSYNEQFF. The chain recombines TRBV2 with TRBJ2-1, with 7 bases fitting TRBD1. V gave up 5 bases and J gave up 0 bases; unmatched junction bases: 7. Germline V gene lookup returns CDR1 SNHLY and CDR2 FYNNEI. The CDR3 length is 16 residues. The variable domain in full, with the rest retrieved from reference TRBV2 and TRBJ2-1, is EPEVTQTPSHQVTQMGQEVILRCVPISNHLYFYWYRQILGQKVEFLVSFYNNEISEKSEIFDDQFSVERPDGSNFTLKIRSTKLEDSAMYFCASSRQGPSSYNEQFFGPGTRLTVL.

On this clone itself: This sample includes further DNA sequences coding for the same CDR3. The chain carries TRBV30 and TRBJ1-2, with 10 nucleotides matching TRBD1. Germline CDR1 and CDR2: GTSNPN and SVGIG (reference sequence). Losses at the gene ends were 1 base for V and 2 bases for J; bases not matched to a gene: 1. This CDR3 is built from 14 residues. Written as DNA, the CDR3 is TGTGCCTGGAGTGGACAGGGGGCAAACTATGGCTACACCTTC. Protein sequence: CAWSGQGANYGYTF.

The rearrangement links TRBV29-1 to TRBJ1-1; D might be TRBD1 (5 bases). The length of the CDR3 is 12 residues. Germline assignment: CDR1 SQVTM and CDR2 ANQGSEA. Trimming cost V 7 bases and J 6 bases, with 15 bases left between them. For the CDR3, the DNA is TGCAGCGGGCGCGACTCGGGGGCTGAAGCTTTCTTT. Its translation is CSGRDSGAEAFF.

The V and J genes are TRBV29-1 and TRBJ1-1; the D gene is possibly TRBD1 (5 bases). V was shortened by 7 bases and J by 4 bases, with 19 bases between the two germline ends. Germline values: CDR1 SQVTM, CDR2 ANQGSEA. This CDR3 is 14 amino acids long. The CDR3 DNA is TGCAGCGCCCTACAGGTGCCCCCGGCCACTGAAGCTTTCTTT. Translating it yields CSALQVPPATEAFF.

The chain uses TRBV14 and TRBJ1-2; D ambiguous. The CDR3 has 13 amino acids. CDR1 is SGHDN, CDR2 FVKESK, per germline. V was trimmed by 0 bases and J by 4 bases, leaving 6 bases between them. This chain's CDR3 is CASSQDLGYGYTF. DNA of the CDR3: TGTGCCAGCAGCCAAGATCTCGGCTATGGCTACACCTTC.

The chain links TRBV7-9 to TRBJ1-1; 7 bases map to TRBD1. CDR1 SEHNR and CDR2 FQNEAQ come from the germline V gene (reference sequence). J was trimmed by 0 bases and V by 5 bases; bases with no gene match: 12. The CDR3 totals 17 residues. The CDR3 region has the DNA TGTGCCAGCAGCCAAGAAAGGGGGCCGTCCATGAACACTGAAGCTTTCTTT. This gives the protein CASSQERGPSMNTEAFF.

The gene calls are TRBV18 and TRBJ1-2, with D unclear. In germline, CDR1 is KGHSH, CDR2 LQKENI. The CDR3 covers 12 residues. The V end was cut by 2 bases, the J end by 8 bases, with 9 bases between. The CDR3: CASSPGPRGYTF. The CDR3 region has the DNA TGTGCCAGCTCACCAGGACCGAGAGGCTACACCTTC.

The rearrangement joins TRBV6-6 to TRBJ1-1; D gene ambiguous. Germline V gene lookup returns CDR1 MNHNY and CDR2 SVGAGI (reference sequence). CDR3 length equals 14 residues. Trimming removed 10 bases from V and 3 bases from J, with 18 bases in between. The CDR3 DNA is TGTGCCACGGCCCCGACATTGGAGCACACTGAAGCTTTCTTT. Its translation is CATAPTLEHTEAFF.